This entry features one TCR beta chain sequence. These data are taken from a study of regulatory T cells in long-lasting Graves disease. Overall study context: Graves' cases, newly diagnosed, had used antithyroid drugs under 3 months.

Sequencing libraries for TCR beta were prepared with iRepertoire HTBI primers and Arm-PCR of CDR3 regions. In the authors' workflow: Samples jointly harbored about 63 TRBV and approximately 15 TRBJ segments. Via MiXCR, TCRdb re-called the multiplex PCR reads, giving one row per CDR3 protein. The V and J calls come from TCRdb's annotation, not from the publication. This table has some 250,000 distinct CDR3 sequences, about 18% appearing once. CDR1 is SEHNR, CDR2 FQNEAQ, per germline (reference sequence). The CDR3 consists of 17 residues. V lost 5 bases and J lost 6, with 22 bases in between. Time point defined: newly diagnosed GD, antithyroid drugs for less than 3 months. The TCR library used RNA extracted from PBMCs. Enrollment of patients was through an endocrinology department in Xi'an, China.

Here the sequenced sample was peripheral blood mononuclear cells (PBMCs), taken at new diagnosis, from a patient treated with antithyroid drugs. This sequence joins TRBV7-9 and TRBJ2-2; maybe TRBD1 (5 bases). This TCR derives from a female donor with Graves disease. The CDR3 region is CASSRRAAPVRAGELFF. The CDR3 nucleotides are TGTGCCAGCAGCCGAAGAGCAGCGCCAGTCAGGGCCGGGGAGCTGTTTTTT.